A selection of T cell receptor beta chains follows, all from one sample in a study of T cell changes during pregnancy in multiple sclerosis. Repertoires were generated with immunoSEQ multiplex PCR, while TCRdb's copy carries only in-frame clones and drops some. The data hold about 69,000 clones, with around 92% observed a single time. Sample: peripheral blood, taken in the third trimester of pregnancy. The receptor set was obtained from a female donor in good health, enrolled as a control in a pregnancy study. Both conserved end residues are part of each CDR3. A D gene is named only where the DNA matches it firmly. A row's size may be missing; if present it is once, few, many or a size class.

NA NA TRBJ2-1 TRBV11-2 CASSSTGSYNEQFF TGTGCCAGCAGCTCGACAGGCTCCTACAATGAGCAGTTCTTC
TRBD1 NA TRBJ1-2 TRBV5-6 CASSTGGYGYTF TGTGCCAGCAGTACAGGGGGCTATGGCTACACCTTC
TRBD1 NA TRBJ2-5 TRBV5-6 CASSLDRARETQYF TGTGCCAGCAGCCTCGACAGGGCGAGGGAGACCCAGTACTTC
NA NA TRBJ1-4 TRBV5-6 CASSLGRDFVEKLFF TGTGCCAGCAGCTTGGGCAGGGATTTTGTCGAAAAACTGTTTTTT
TRBD2 NA TRBJ2-7 TRBV5-4 CASSSDTTSGYEQYF TGTGCCAGCAGCTCGGACACAACTAGCGGGTACGAGCAGTACTTC
NA once TRBJ1-5 TRBV15 CATSRVATNQPQHF TGTGCCACCAGCAGAGTTGCCACAAATCAGCCCCAGCATTTT
NA NA TRBJ2-1 TRBV19 CASSTSHINEQFF TGTGCCAGTAGTACCTCCCACATCAATGAGCAGTTCTTC
NA NA TRBJ2-5 TRBV6-5 CAVRDFGAETQYF TGTGCCGTCCGGGACTTCGGGGCAGAGACCCAGTACTTC
NA NA TRBJ2-3 TRBV5-1 CASSQSQGYSTDTQYF TGCGCCAGCAGCCAATCGCAGGGGTACAGCACAGATACGCAGTATTTT
TRBD2 NA TRBJ2-3 TRBV2 CASSELRLAGGTDTQYF TGTGCCAGCAGTGAATTAAGACTAGCGGGGGGCACAGATACGCAGTATTTT
NA NA TRBJ2-5 TRBV5-1 CASSLVLATQETQYF TGCGCCAGCAGCTTGGTCCTAGCGACGCAAGAGACCCAGTACTTC
NA NA TRBJ1-1 TRBV19 CASRSWAPNTEAFF TGTGCCAGTAGATCGTGGGCCCCGAACACTGAAGCTTTCTTT
NA NA TRBJ1-1 TRBV29-1 CSVLPGTEAFF TGCAGCGTTCTCCCCGGCACTGAAGCTTTCTTT
NA once TRBJ2-7 TRBV7-9 CASSLTGGAYEQYF TGTGCCAGCAGCTTAACAGGGGGGGCCTACGAGCAGTACTTC
TRBD1 NA TRBJ1-5 TRBV18 CASSRGQSGGNQPQHF TGTGCCAGCTCACGGGGACAGTCTGGTGGCAATCAGCCCCAGCATTTT
TRBD1 NA TRBJ2-5 TRBV11-2 CARFQGAWETQYF TGTGCCAGATTCCAGGGGGCGTGGGAGACCCAGTACTTC
NA NA TRBJ2-3 TRBV29-1 CSVPGNTQYF TGCAGCGTCCCCGGGAATACGCAGTATTTT
NA NA TRBJ2-7 TRBV21-1 CASSKDQTAGRVYEQYF TGTGCCAGCAGCAAAGATCAGACAGCGGGACGGGTTTACGAGCAGTACTTC
NA NA TRBJ2-1 TRBV19 CASSVGSSYNEQFF TGTGCCAGTAGTGTTGGGTCTAGTTACAATGAGCAGTTCTTC
NA NA TRBJ1-5 TRBV4-3 CASSQELSLNQPQHF TGCGCCAGCAGCCAAGAATTGAGCCTCAATCAGCCCCAGCATTTT
NA NA TRBJ2-1 TRBV30 CAWSGGPYNEQFF TGTGCCTGGAGTGGCGGGCCATACAATGAGCAGTTCTTC
NA once TRBJ2-2 TRBV11-2 CASRRWQGYTGELFF TGTGCCAGCCGTAGGTGGCAGGGGTACACCGGGGAGCTGTTTTTT
NA NA TRBJ1-2 TRBV27 CASSSSPGANYGYTF TGTGCCAGCAGTTCTAGCCCGGGTGCTAACTATGGCTACACCTTC
TRBD1 NA TRBJ1-4 TRBV15 CATASGTEGEKLFF TGTGCCACCGCATCCGGGACAGAGGGTGAAAAACTGTTTTTT
TRBD1 NA TRBJ2-4 TRBV18 CASSLRGGRNIQYF TGTGCCAGCTCACTACGAGGGGGCAGAAACATTCAGTACTTC
TRBD2 NA TRBJ2-1 TRBV7-3 CASSLMSAGGRSEQFF TGTGCCAGCAGCTTAATGTCAGCGGGAGGCCGCTCTGAGCAGTTCTTC
NA NA TRBJ2-2 TRBV19 CASSTRTRSQTGELFF TGTGCCAGTAGTACTCGAACCCGGAGCCAAACCGGGGAGCTGTTTTTT
TRBD2 NA TRBJ2-5 TRBV18 CASSLGLAGAQETQYF TGTGCCAGCTCTCTGGGACTAGCGGGGGCCCAAGAGACCCAGTACTTC
NA NA TRBJ2-2 TRBV9 CASSVNRRRDFNTGELFF TGTGCCAGCAGCGTAAATAGGCGGCGGGACTTTAACACCGGGGAGCTGTTTTTT
NA NA TRBJ1-6 TRBV19 CASSMAQAYNSPLHF TGTGCCAGTAGTATGGCCCAGGCTTATAATTCACCCCTCCACTTT
NA NA TRBJ2-1 TRBV6-6 CASSTRVFNEQFF TGTGCCAGCAGTACCCGGGTCTTCAATGAGCAGTTCTTC
TRBD1 once TRBJ2-7 TRBV10-3 CATVPGQGLSSYEQYF TGTGCCACCGTCCCGGGACAGGGACTAAGCTCCTACGAGCAGTACTTC